These T cell receptor beta chains were read from a single sample in a study of CD8+CD57+ T cells in acquired aplastic anemia. TCRdb ran MiXCR on the reads and lists one entry per CDR3 protein. The sample contains hundreds of thousands of distinct CDR3 sequences, roughly three fifths of which appear only once. Material for sequencing was sorted CD4+, CD8+, or CD8+CD57+ T cells (not recorded which) from PBMCs. These receptors were obtained from a human donor with severe aplastic anemia or a healthy control (not recorded which). Both conserved end residues are part of each CDR3. The D gene is left open where the match is weak. Clone size is given for some rows only: seen once, a few or many times, or a class if the clone is expanded.

CDR3nt | CDR3aa | j_gene | d_gene | v_gene | abundance
TGCAGTGCCCCGGGACTCACGAACACTGAAGCTTTCTTT | CSAPGLTNTEAFF | TRBJ1-1 | - | TRBV20-1 | -
TGTGCCAGCAGCTTCAGACTAGCGGGGGGTTCTGGGACCCAGTACTTC | CASSFRLAGGSGTQYF | TRBJ2-5 | TRBD2 | TRBV7-2 | -
TGTGCCAGCAGCGCTCCCGAAAGAGGTGGCTACACCTTC | CASSAPERGGYTF | TRBJ1-2 | - | TRBV7-9 | -
TGTGCCAGCAGCCGGGATCCAGGGGCCTCTGATTCACCCCTCCACTTT | CASSRDPGASDSPLHF | TRBJ1-6 | - | TRBV5-4 | many
TGTGCCAGCAGCCCCACGGGGTTCACTGAAGCTTTCTTT | CASSPTGFTEAFF | TRBJ1-1 | - | TRBV7-2 | -
TGCAGTGCTAGAGCCGGCCACAATGAGCAGTTCTTC | CSARAGHNEQFF | TRBJ2-1 | - | TRBV20-1 | -
TGCAGTGCTTTGGCAGATACGCAGTATTTT | CSALADTQYF | TRBJ2-3 | - | TRBV20-1 | -
TGCAGTGCCGAGCGGGACACACAAGAGACCCAGCATTTT | CSAERDTQETQHF | TRBJ1-5 | - | TRBV20-1 | once
TGTGCCATCAGTGACGACCTAACGGGTCAGCCCCAGCATTTT | CAISDDLTGQPQHF | TRBJ1-5 | - | TRBV10-3 | -
TGTGCCAGTATGGGACAGGGGCCCTACGAGCAGTACTTC | CASMGQGPYEQYF | TRBJ2-7 | TRBD1 | TRBV10-3 | few
TGTGCCAGCAGTTTGACCACCTTCGCGGGCACTGAAGCTTTCTTT | CASSLTTFAGTEAFF | TRBJ1-1 | - | TRBV6-5 | -
TGCAGTGCTATACGGGGCAGCGGGACCTACGAGCAGTACTTC | CSAIRGSGTYEQYF | TRBJ2-7 | TRBD2 | TRBV20-1 | -
TGTGCCAGCAGTGAAGCGAGAGGACAGGGTTCACCCCTCCACTTT | CASSEARGQGSPLHF | TRBJ1-6 | TRBD1 | TRBV2 | -
TGCAGCGTTGAGGTGAGGTACCAAGAGACCCAGTACTTC | CSVEVRYQETQYF | TRBJ2-5 | - | TRBV29-1 | -
TGCGCCAGCAGCTTGGCGGCAGGGGACGGTTACACCTTC | CASSLAAGDGYTF | TRBJ1-2 | - | TRBV5-1 | few
TGTGCCAGCAGTGCCGGGGGGGGCCAAGATACGCAGTATTTT | CASSAGGGQDTQYF | TRBJ2-3 | TRBD2 | TRBV25-1 | -
TGTGCCAGTACCCACTCGGGGGAAGCTTTCTTT | CASTHSGEAFF | TRBJ1-1 | - | TRBV19 | many
TGCAGTGCTAGAGATTCGGAGGGACATGAGCAGTTCTTC | CSARDSEGHEQFF | TRBJ2-1 | - | TRBV20-1 | few
TGCGCCGGCAGTCTTATAGAAGGAGGGGTGGGCAACCAGCCCCAGCATTTT | CAGSLIEGGVGNQPQHF | TRBJ1-5 | - | TRBV4-1 | -
TGTGCCAGCAGCGCACAGGGGCCGGATTCACCCCTCCACTTT | CASSAQGPDSPLHF | TRBJ1-6 | TRBD1 | TRBV7-9 | many
TGTGCCACCGCTGTAGCAGCGAACACCGGGGAGCTGTTTTTT | CATAVAANTGELFF | TRBJ2-2 | - | TRBV24-1 | -
TGCAGTCCACAGACAGGGGGCTCCTACGAGCAGTACTTC | CSPQTGGSYEQYF | TRBJ2-7 | TRBD1 | TRBV20-1 | -
TGTGCCACCAGTGCTTATCCAGGACTAGCTAACAATGAGCAGTTCTTC | CATSAYPGLANNEQFF | TRBJ2-1 | TRBD2 | TRBV24-1 | -
TGTGCCAGCAGTGTATACAGGGGGCCTAACTCTGGGGCCAACGTCCTGACTTTC | CASSVYRGPNSGANVLTF | TRBJ2-6 | TRBD1 | TRBV2 | -
TGTGCCAGCAGTGGGACAGGGATTTTCAAACTAAGCACAGATACGCAGTATTTT | CASSGTGIFKLSTDTQYF | TRBJ2-3 | TRBD1 | TRBV25-1 | -
TGCAGTGCTAGTGGGACAGGGGATAACTATGGCTACACCTTC | CSASGTGDNYGYTF | TRBJ1-2 | TRBD1 | TRBV20-1 | -
TGTGCCAGCAGCGGCCTAGGGCAGGCCTCTGGAAACACCATATATTTT | CASSGLGQASGNTIYF | TRBJ1-3 | - | TRBV9 | many
TGTGCCAGCAGTCCCCCCCCCGATACGCAGTATTTT | CASSPPPDTQYF | TRBJ2-3 | - | TRBV6-6 | many
TGCAGTTACAGTCCCCCGAGGGCTGAAAAACTGTTTTTT | CSYSPPRAEKLFF | TRBJ1-4 | - | TRBV20-1 | -
TGTGCCAGCAGCTTAAACCCGGGCGAAGAGACCCAGTACTTC | CASSLNPGEETQYF | TRBJ2-5 | - | TRBV7-6 | -
TGTGCCAGCAGGTTCAAACAGATGAACACTGAAGCTTTCTTT | CASRFKQMNTEAFF | TRBJ1-1 | - | TRBV12-3/TRBV12-4 | many
TGCACCAGCAGCTTGGAACACAATCGGGATACGCAGTATTTT | CTSSLEHNRDTQYF | TRBJ2-3 | - | TRBV5-1 | -
TGTGCCAGCAGCCAACAGGGGTTTAGCGGGGAGCTGTTTTTT | CASSQQGFSGELFF | TRBJ2-2 | TRBD1 | TRBV7-2 | once
TGTGCTAGTGGTTTACTCTCTGAAGCTTTCTTT | CASGLLSEAFF | TRBJ1-1 | - | TRBV12-5 | -
TGCGCCAGCAGTGAAACTAGCGCCTACGAGCAGTACTTC | CASSETSAYEQYF | TRBJ2-7 | TRBD2 | TRBV10-1 | few
TGTGCCAGCCGGGGGGGGGCGAATTCACCCCTCCACTTT | CASRGGANSPLHF | TRBJ1-6 | - | TRBV6-5 | many
TGTGCCAGCAGAAGGGGACAGGGGAGAAGTGGCTATGGCTACACCTTC | CASRRGQGRSGYGYTF | TRBJ1-2 | TRBD1 | TRBV6-5 | few
TGTGCCACCAGTGATTTCGGTATGAGGGGATCCCACAATGAGCAGTTCTTC | CATSDFGMRGSHNEQFF | TRBJ2-1 | - | TRBV24-1 | -
TGTGCCAGCAGTAGACCGGACAGGGGACTTTCCTACGAGCAGTACTTC | CASSRPDRGLSYEQYF | TRBJ2-7 | TRBD1 | TRBV6-6 | many
TGTGCCAGCAGCTTAGGGACTAGCGGGGGGGTGCAGTACTTC | CASSLGTSGGVQYF | TRBJ2-7 | TRBD2 | TRBV7-8 | -
TGTGCCAGTAGTATCGCCCTTACCGGTTCACCCCTCCACTTT | CASSIALTGSPLHF | TRBJ1-6 | - | TRBV19 | few
TGTGCCAGCAACCTGGCGGACGGGAACACTGAAGCTTTCTTT | CASNLADGNTEAFF | TRBJ1-1 | - | TRBV5-5 | -
TGTGCCAGCAGCGAAGACAGGGTCGGGATGGGCTACACCTTC | CASSEDRVGMGYTF | TRBJ1-2 | TRBD1 | TRBV9 | few
TGTGCCAGCAGCTTAGGGGCCAGGGTGGAGTCACCCCTCCACTTT | CASSLGARVESPLHF | TRBJ1-6 | - | TRBV7-8 | -
TGTGCCAGCAGCTCCCACAGTGGAAACACCATATATTTT | CASSSHSGNTIYF | TRBJ1-3 | - | TRBV7-3 | many
TGCGCCAGCAGCTCGGGACTAGCGAGCTACAATGAGCAGTTCTTC | CASSSGLASYNEQFF | TRBJ2-1 | TRBD2 | TRBV5-1 | -
TGCAGTGCTAGACCGACCGAGCGGGGGGGGACCCGATACTGGGAGCAGTACTTC | CSARPTERGGTRYWEQYF | TRBJ2-7 | TRBD2 | TRBV20-1 | many
TGTGCCAGCAGCACATCGGGGGCCGGAGATACGCAGTATTTT | CASSTSGAGDTQYF | TRBJ2-3 | - | TRBV13 | -